This T cell receptor beta chain was profiled in a study of read filtering for tumor transcriptome and immune sequencing (dated by TCRdb to 2018 to 2021). Concerning the study at large: The cohort was composed of approximately 16 male and roughly 13 female patients, with a mean age of approximately 70 years and an age range of about 45 to 90. Under revised international staging, roughly eight patients fell into R-ISS I, more than 15 into R-ISS II and six or seven into R-ISS III. After DNase treatment, whole-transcriptome libraries were prepared using the TruSeq RNA Access Library Prep Kit. Per sample, about 4 to 10.27 million TCR-region mapped reads were obtained with IR-seq, compared with only about 80 to 1,300 with RNA-seq. The study compared TCR repertoires from targeted immune repertoire sequencing and bulk whole-transcriptome sequencing run on the same bone marrow samples. One main goal was a read-filtering strategy for immune repertoire data, in particular deciding whether clonotypes backed by only one read should be removed.

The full study reports these points: Single-read clonotypes made up around 86% of clonotypes but only about 4% of total reads in IR-seq, compared with approximately 75% of clonotypes and approximately 40% of reads in RNA-seq. The sorted CD138-negative fraction was composed of a mixed bone marrow immune population rather than of purified T cells. Removing single-read clonotypes increased the correlation between IR-seq and RNA-seq shared clonotype proportions. Compared with RNA-seq, IR-seq captured clonotypes at much higher depth and more reliably, and a smaller IR-seq throughput was enough to identify most shared clonotypes.

Each patient had bone marrow sampled at the time of active disease. Ficoll-Hypaque density gradient centrifugation was used to isolate bone marrow mononuclear cells. Myeloma plasma cells were removed and CD138-negative cells were obtained by negative selection following labeling with CD138 magnetic microbeads on a MACS separator. Flow cytometry with CD138 antibodies on an Attune NxT was used to check how pure the isolated cells were. TRIzol reagent was used to extract total RNA, which was then quantified with a NanoDrop spectrophotometer. For each patient, the CD138-negative bone marrow sample underwent paired RNA-seq and IR-seq. Reading from cysteine to phenylalanine, the CDR3 counts 13 amino acids. The read is trimmed to its CDR3 DNA, 39 bases read in frame from base 1. According to the germline V gene, CDR1 reads SGHRS and CDR2 reads YFSETQ. In the case of this clonotype: Its recognized antigen is unknown. Just one base apart from a much larger clone, this may be a read error.

TCR libraries were constructed from roughly 380 ng RNA using the Immunoverse kit, and molecular barcoded adaptors covering alpha/delta and beta/gamma chains were employed. The same RNA used for transcriptome sequencing was used for TCR library preparation. TCR libraries were sequenced on an Illumina HiSeq 4000 with 2 x 150 cycles. On the study's bioinformatics: Using MiXCR, which included quality filtering and error correction, TCR reads were aligned to human V, D, J and C references and then assembled into CDR3 clonotypes. Clonotype counts and gene usage diversity were analyzed with the tcR package in R. Raw mapping reads were checked after the RNA-seq reads had been mapped by STAR aligner version 2.5.3a onto the human GRCh37 genome. To test how sequencing depth affected the clonotypes detected, IR-seq fastq files were randomly downsampled with Seqtk 1.3. TCRdb took the public reads, trimmed them with fastp at Q25, ran MiXCR for clone calling and kept in-frame beta chains. Each entry merges the rows of one CDR3 protein and shows their most common DNA and genes. These V and J calls are TCRdb output, not the study's own analysis. This sample has about 63,000 distinct CDR3 sequences in its table, and over 11% of those were observed once. The ten top clones hold over 40% of the sample.

Sequenced: a population of CD138-negative cells sorted from bone marrow. Per the publication, the cell subset or site label means: bone marrow mononuclear cells depleted of CD138+ plasma/myeloma cells by negative magnetic selection. The sequence is built from TRBV5-1 and TRBJ1-1, with no confidently assigned D gene. This receptor was obtained from a donor at least 40 years old with multiple myeloma. The nucleotides are TGCGCCGGCAGCTTCACTACCGGGCCCGAAGCTTTCTTT. The encoded protein is CAGSFTTGPEAFF.